The present entry profiles one T cell receptor (beta chain) with its context. This entry belongs to a study of T cell changes during pregnancy in multiple sclerosis. Some clones are missing from TCRdb's copy, which holds only in-frame ones; the method was immunoSEQ multiplex PCR. The sample records 50,000 to 65,000 clones, just over 90% being singletons. This CDR3 comprises 12 residues. V was shortened by 7 bases and J by 9 bases, with 15 bases between the two germline ends. Germline CDR1 reads SGHNT; CDR2 reads YYREEE (reference sequence). The receptor was isolated from a female donor with multiple sclerosis, enrolled in a pregnancy study. Sequenced here: peripheral blood, sampled in the second trimester of pregnancy. The gene calls are TRBV5-4 and TRBJ2-3, with a possible D match to TRBD2 (6 bases). The CDR3 spells CASAPARGTQYF. The CDR3 region has the DNA TGTGCCAGCGCCCCCGCTCGGGGGACGCAGTATTTT.